The rows below give T cell receptor beta chains drawn from one sample of a study of blood T cell repertoires in COVID-19. Sequencing used immunoSEQ multiplex PCR; TCRdb keeps in-frame clones, though not all of them. Of tens of thousands of clones in the sample, roughly 74% were seen once. The sequenced sample was peripheral blood. Receptors originate from a woman older than 75 with acute or convalescent COVID-19. CDR3s leave out the opening cysteine and the closing phenylalanine or tryptophan. The D gene is left open where the match is weak.

TRBD1,TRBV15,ATSRGQGEDGYT
.,TRBV27,ASSLTGLETQY
TRBD1,TRBV9,ASSWTGDNEKLF
.,TRBV12-3/TRBV12-4,ASSQNAFGEQF
.,TRBV19,ASSNYREGGELF
.,TRBV15,ATSREDKIQETQY
.,TRBV7-2,ASIYGTDTQY
.,TRBV6-1,ASSEAAAPNRYSNQPQH
.,TRBV19,ASGERQPQH
.,TRBV28,ASRPRGLPEQETQY
TRBD1,TRBV7-2,ASSPDRALETQY